This T cell receptor beta chain was identified during a study of T-cell memory formation after mild COVID-19. TCR alpha and TCR beta cDNA libraries carrying sample barcodes and UMIs were produced by 5'RACE using constant-segment primers. From the 5' RACE reads, TCRdb called clonotypes with MiXCR, one entry per CDR3 protein. The sample has approximately 560,000 distinct CDR3 sequences, roughly 17% seen once. Trimming took 6 bases from V and 4 from J; bases not matched to a gene: 9. The CDR3 runs to 16 residues. Germline CDR1 and CDR2: SQVTM and ANQGSEA. The specimen was PBMCs or a T cell subset sorted from them (not recorded which). The TCR sequence derives from an adult woman who had mild COVID-19 (a few samples of this study predate the infection). Cell type and time point are not known. The chain couples TRBV29-1 to TRBJ2-1, with TRBD2 identical over 13 bases. The CDR3 nucleotides read TGCAGCGTGGCCGGACTAGCGGGAGTAGGGTACAATGAGCAGTTCTTC. Translation gives CSVAGLAGVGYNEQFF.